These 9 T cell receptor beta chains came from one sample sequenced in a study of T-cell reconstitution after alpha-beta-depleted transplantation in children listed by TCRdb under 2016. The library relied on PCR. Sequencer: Illumina HiSeq 2500. To normalize quantification of the TCRbeta repertoire, the TCR libraries were built with molecular barcoding that relied on unique molecular identifiers. TCRdb handled the public reads itself, with Q25 trimming in fastp and clone calling in MiXCR, and kept productive beta chains. When rows share a CDR3 protein, they turn into one entry using the most common DNA and genes. The sample records some 440,000 distinct CDR3 sequences, 15% to 20% of which are singletons. The biggest ten clones account for around 30% of the sample. The treatment or condition tag for this specimen amounts to: allogeneic hematopoietic cell transplantation with graft depleted of TCRalphabeta T cells and CD19 B cells.

This specimen was PBMCs, mostly from graft donor cells, taken 360 days after TCRalphabeta/CD19-depleted stem cell transplant. All receptors come from a boy in the first two years of life who had a stem cell transplant for Wiskott-Aldrich syndrome, so the T cells may come from the graft donor.

This chain joins TRBV29-1 and TRBJ2-3; D may be TRBD2 (5 bases). The CDR3 runs to 14 residues. The ends were cut back, 5 bases at V and 5 bases at J, with 17 bases in the middle. Germline V lookup: CDR1 SQVTM, CDR2 ANQGSEA. As DNA, the CDR3 is TGCAGCGTTCTACCGGGGAAATTGGGAGATACGCAGTATTTT. It is translated as CSVLPGKLGDTQYF.

The sample holds a few counts of this clonotype. This chain links TRBV7-2 with TRBJ2-7; TRBD1 agrees at 8 bases. The CDR3 contains 16 residues. J lost 2 bases, V lost 1 base, and 7 bases had no gene match. Germline assignment: CDR1 SGHTA and CDR2 FQGNSA. DNA of the CDR3: TGTGCCAGCAGCTTAGTCATTACCAGGGGGCCCTACGAGCAGTACTTC. Translation gives CASSLVITRGPYEQYF.

This clonotype has only a few counts. This chain joins TRBV24-1 and TRBJ2-2, with D possibly matching TRBD1 (6 bases). This CDR3 has 11 residues. Trimming took off 9 bases at V and 7 bases at J, with 8 bases between the two ends. In germline, CDR1 is KGHDR, CDR2 SFDVKD. In DNA form, the CDR3 reads TGTGCCACCCAGGGGAGCGGGGAGCTGTTTTTT. It yields the protein CATQGSGELFF.

This clonotype was counted a single time. The V call is TRBV29-1, the J call TRBJ2-7; 8 bases agree with TRBD2. Unmatched junction bases numbered 5, after V lost 6 bases and J lost 1 base. Germline V gene sequence: CDR1 SQVTM, CDR2 ANQGSEA. The CDR3 runs 13 residues. In nucleotides, the CDR3 is TGCAGCGTGGGCCCGGGAGGGTCCTACGAGCAGTACTTC. It codes for CSVGPGGSYEQYF.

This chain uses TRBV11-3 with TRBJ2-5; D is unresolved. The CDR3 is made up of 15 amino acids. The V gene's germline CDR1 is SGHNT and CDR2 YENEEA. V shed 4 bases and J shed 5 bases, with 17 bases lying between them. CDR3 DNA: TGTGCCAGCAGCTCCCCCTGGCTCCCTCCGGAGACCCAGTACTTC. It encodes CASSSPWLPPETQYF.

This clonotype was found a few times. The chain combines TRBV5-4 with TRBJ2-1, with D perhaps matching TRBD2 (6 bases). Trimming left V 2 bases short and J 9 bases short, with 15 bases between. The germline CDR1 and CDR2 sequences are SGHNT and YYREEE (reference sequence). CDR3 size: 14 residues. CDR3 sequence: CASSFGTSNGEQFF. As DNA, the CDR3 is TGTGCCAGCAGCTTTGGGACTTCGAATGGTGAGCAGTTCTTC. Looking up the rest from reference TRBV5-4 and TRBJ2-1 gives the full variable domain: ETGVTQSPTHLIKTRGQQVTLRCSSQSGHNTVSWYQQALGQGPQFIFQYYREEENGRGNFPPRFSGLQFPNYSSELNVNALELDDSALYLCASSFGTSNGEQFFGPGTRLTVL.

The rearrangement joins TRBV10-3 to TRBJ2-1, with 8 bases aligning to TRBD2. Looked up from germline, CDR1 is ENHRY and CDR2 is SYGVKD. The CDR3 has 16 amino acids. The ends lost 1 base at V and 4 bases at J; junction bases unmatched: 6. The CDR3: CAISEWREALYNEQFF. The CDR3 nucleotides read TGTGCCATCAGTGAGTGGCGGGAGGCCCTTTACAATGAGCAGTTCTTC.

This clonotype was recorded a few times. The rearrangement uses TRBV11-3 and TRBJ2-7, with TRBD2 identical over 10 bases. Per germline, CDR1 SGHNT and CDR2 YENEEA. The CDR3 extends over 17 amino acids. With V trimmed by 1 base and J by 6 bases, 12 bases remained unmatched. Here the CDR3 reads CASSLAGTSAADGEQYF. CDR3 nucleotides: TGTGCCAGCAGCTTAGCCGGGACTAGCGCTGCTGATGGCGAGCAGTACTTC.

This rearrangement joins TRBV6-5 to TRBJ2-7; 8 bases match TRBD1. Germline V lookup: CDR1 MNHEY, CDR2 SVGAGI. With 2 bases clipped from V and 4 bases from J, the junction kept 4 bases outside the gene matches. This CDR3 has 14 amino acids. The CDR3 nucleotides are TGTGCCAGCAGTTACCCAACAGGGGGGTACGAGCAGTACTTC. Translation: CASSYPTGGYEQYF.